The present T cell receptor (beta chain) was sequenced within a study of graft-versus-host responses after intestinal transplantation. Study-level points and caveats: Patients who carried graft-donor T cell macrochimerism also had high graft-versus-host to host-versus-graft clonal ratios in their allografts. Declining HvG levels early post-transplant were linked to peak circulating GvH clone levels.

The repertoire was sequenced with immunoSEQ multiplex PCR; TCRdb's copy has only in-frame clones and lacks some. The sample contains more than 85,000 clones, 85% to 95% of which appear only once. This clone was picked up one time. Its antigen is unidentified. This TCR was sampled from a human donor who received an intestinal transplant. Source: unstimulated CD8+ T cells sorted from spleen or lymph node cells, taken before intestinal transplant.

The CDR3 loop reads CASTNGGGNQPQHF. The DNA for the CDR3 is TGTGCCAGCACGAACGGGGGGGGCAATCAGCCCCAGCATTTT. The chain combines TRBV2 with TRBJ1-5; TRBD1 is a possible D gene (5 bases). The CDR3 is 14 amino acids. V was clipped by 7 bases and J by 2 bases, with 12 bases between them. CDR1 SNHLY and CDR2 FYNNEI come from the germline V gene.